Listed below are T cell receptor beta chains from one sample, sequenced in a study of STAT5B mutations in CD4+ large granular lymphocyte leukemia. Profiling relied on immunoSEQ multiplex PCR, and the TCRdb table lists in-frame clones only, not all of them. The top ten clones hold more than 1% of a sample with around 28,000 clones, around 80% of them seen once. The source material was CD4+ T cells from blood buffy coats. The receptors were gathered from a human donor in good health. Both conserved end residues are part of each CDR3. The D gene is left open where the match is weak. Rows may omit the clone size; those that give it use once, few, many or a size class.

clone_size cdr3_length d_call j_call v_call cdr3_aa cdr3_nt
- 13 - TRBJ1-2 TRBV27 CASSRDFRYGYTF TGTGCCAGCAGCCGGGACTTCCGCTATGGCTACACCTTC
- 12 - TRBJ1-2 TRBV5-4 CASRFDSYGYTF TGTGCCAGCAGGTTTGACAGCTATGGCTACACCTTC
- 14 TRBD1 TRBJ1-2 TRBV9 CASSVGTGATGYTF TGTGCCAGCAGCGTGGGTACAGGGGCGACAGGCTACACCTTC
- 12 - TRBJ2-1 TRBV7-6 CASSLVEGEQFF TGTGCCAGCAGCTTAGTAGAGGGTGAGCAGTTCTTC
- 14 - TRBJ2-1 TRBV21-1 CASGGHRGYNEQFF TGTGCCAGCGGGGGACATCGGGGGTACAATGAGCAGTTCTTC
- 14 TRBD1 TRBJ2-7 TRBV6-1 CASHLQGGNYEQYF TGTGCCAGCCATCTACAGGGGGGCAACTACGAGCAGTACTTC
- 14 - TRBJ2-1 TRBV11-2 CASSSGQEYNEQFF TGTGCCAGCAGCTCCGGACAAGAATACAATGAGCAGTTCTTC
- 13 - TRBJ1-3 TRBV7-9 CAAALQTGNTIYF TGTGCCGCCGCCCTACAAACTGGAAACACCATATATTTT
- 16 - TRBJ1-5 TRBV6-6 CASSWVAGIRNQPQHF TGTGCCAGCAGTTGGGTCGCGGGGATCCGCAATCAGCCCCAGCATTTT
- 11 - TRBJ2-7 TRBV29-1 CSVADSYEQYF TGCAGCGTTGCTGACTCCTACGAGCAGTACTTC
few 11 TRBD1 TRBJ1-2 TRBV19 CASSPGGIYTF TGTGCCAGTAGCCCAGGGGGAATTTACACCTTC
- 17 - TRBJ1-1 TRBV18 CASSPLWNRDMNTEAFF TGTGCCAGCTCACCACTCTGGAACAGGGACATGAACACTGAAGCTTTCTTT
few 16 - TRBJ1-1 TRBV5-4 CASSLTGNTGNTEAFF TGTGCCAGCAGCTTAACAGGCAACACAGGGAACACTGAAGCTTTCTTT
- 14 - TRBJ2-5 TRBV7-7 CASSPLSTQETQYF TGTGCCAGCAGCCCCCTCTCGACCCAAGAGACCCAGTACTTC
- 16 TRBD2 TRBJ2-7 TRBV6-1 CASSEVAGGPRYEQYF TGTGCCAGCAGTGAAGTAGCGGGAGGGCCAAGGTACGAGCAGTACTTC
- 14 TRBD1 TRBJ1-1 TRBV2 CASSAVQGESEAFF TGTGCCAGCAGTGCTGTACAGGGGGAGAGTGAAGCTTTCTTT
- 14 TRBD1 TRBJ2-5 TRBV5-1 CASRRTGHQETQYF TGCGCCAGCAGAAGGACAGGCCACCAAGAGACCCAGTACTTC
- 14 - TRBJ2-3 TRBV28 CASSLSPDTDTQYF TGTGCCAGCAGTTTATCTCCTGACACAGATACGCAGTATTTT